This T cell receptor (beta chain) was profiled in a study of cytomegalovirus exposure and HLA in healthy donors. At the level of the study: An analysis done earlier identified almost 120 million unique TCR beta sequences from 190 million or so T cells. Study-wide results and limits: In an earlier analysis, most TCR beta V segments were productive about 87% or about 30% of the time.

This clone was recorded once. Its antigen is unidentified. Use of 60 Vbeta and 13 Jbeta primers characterized the PCR. Clones were sequenced by immunoSEQ multiplex PCR, and TCRdb holds only the in-frame ones, with some missing. The data contain under 250,000 clones, roughly 79% of them singletons. Healthy donors of bone marrow made up the group. V shed 8 bases and J 2 bases; nucleotides not matched to a gene: 13. The CDR3 totals 17 residues. The germline gives CDR1 MNHEY, CDR2 SMNVEV (reference sequence). This receptor was identified in a male donor in good health and CMV-seronegative. The V gene is TRBV27, the J gene TRBJ2-3, with 10 bases that match TRBD2. Sequencing used PBMCs. The DNA of the CDR3 is TGTGCCAGCGCGCCCGTAAGCGGGAGGGGTTACACAGATACGCAGTATTTT. This codes for CASAPVSGRGYTDTQYF.